These 13 T cell receptor beta chains share one sample of origin, sequenced in a study of blood T cell repertoires in COVID-19. Sequencing was performed with immunoSEQ multiplex PCR; in TCRdb, only in-frame clones are kept and a portion is missing. In the table there are over 75,000 clones, around 80% of which are singletons. Material for sequencing was peripheral blood. All receptors come from a man aged 65 to 79 with acute or convalescent COVID-19.

The chain combines TRBV24-1 with TRBJ1-5, with TRBD1 matching over 8 bases. Germline V gene data show CDR1 as KGHDR and CDR2 as SFDVKD. Unmatched junction bases numbered 11, after V lost 4 bases and J lost 7 bases. The length of the CDR3 is 16 residues. The CDR3 loop reads CATSDPGQGGKQPQHF. The DNA of the CDR3 is TGTGCCACCAGTGACCCCGGACAGGGAGGGAAACAGCCCCAGCATTTT.

The genes are TRBV6-1 and TRBJ1-5; no clear D. The CDR3 has 16 residues. V shed 0 bases and J shed 0 bases, with 9 bases lying between them. Germline V gene lookup returns CDR1 MNHNS and CDR2 SASEGT. The CDR3 sequence: CASSEARGSSNQPQHF. The CDR3, as DNA: TGTGCCAGCAGTGAAGCGCGAGGGTCTAGCAATCAGCCCCAGCATTTT.

This clone has only one observation. This CDR3 reads CASSRGYSTDTQYF. The DNA of the CDR3 is TGCGCCAGCAGCCGGGGATATAGCACAGATACGCAGTATTTT. J is TRBJ2-3 and V is TRBV5-1, with a tentative D call TRBD2 (5 bases). Germline-derived CDR1 and CDR2 are SGHRS and YFSETQ. The CDR3 has 14 amino acids. Deletions cut 4 bases from V and 0 bases from J, with 9 bases between. Using reference TRBV5-1 and TRBJ2-3 for the parts outside the CDR3, the full variable domain is KAGVTQTPRYLIKTRGQQVTLSCSPISGHRSVSWYQQTPGQGLQFLFEYFSETQRNKGNFPGRFSGRQFSNSRSEMNVSTLELGDSALYLCASSRGYSTDTQYFGPGTRLTVL.

J is TRBJ2-3 and V is TRBV20-1; D is perhaps TRBD2 (6 bases). Germline V CDR1 and CDR2: DFQATT, SNEGSKA (reference sequence). The CDR3 spans 18 residues. V lost 3 bases to trimming and J lost 3 bases, with 25 bases between them. CDR3 bases: TGCAGTGCTAGTGTGGCCCAACGAGGACTAATCGTTACAGATACGCAGTATTTT. Translated: CSASVAQRGLIVTDTQYF.

This chain joins TRBV5-1 and TRBJ2-2, with D maybe TRBD1 (5 bases). The CDR3 consists of 16 residues. The V end lost 5 bases, the J end lost 5 bases, and 19 bases lay between the germline ends. Germline V gene sequence: CDR1 SGHRS, CDR2 YFSETQ. CDR3 bases: TGCGCCAGCAGTCAACAAGTAAGGACACATACCGGGGAGCTGTTTTTT. This translates into CASSQQVRTHTGELFF.

This chain connects TRBV11-2 to TRBJ1-2; TRBD1 is a possible D gene (6 bases). CDR1 and CDR2 (germline): SGHAT, FQNNGV. The germline V and J ends were trimmed by 6 bases and 1 base, with 15 bases remaining between them. CDR3 length: 15 amino acids. CDR3 bases: TGTGCCAGCAGATCGACCGGACAGTTTAACTATGGCTACACCTTC. It specifies CASRSTGQFNYGYTF.

The genes are TRBV6-5 and TRBJ2-1, with 8 bases fitting TRBD2. Germline values: CDR1 MNHEY, CDR2 SVGAGI. With 8 bases clipped from V and 6 bases from J, the junction kept 6 bases outside the gene matches. This CDR3 has 13 amino acids. The DNA for the CDR3 is TGTGCCAGCTCTACGGGGGGGATCAATGAGCAGTTCTTC. This translates into CASSTGGINEQFF.

The V gene is TRBV6-1, the J gene TRBJ1-2; D gene uncertain. This CDR3 contains 13 residues. Trimming left V 0 bases short and J 2 bases short, with 4 bases between. The germline V gene has CDR1 MNHNS and CDR2 SASEGT. In nucleotides, the CDR3 is TGTGCCAGCAGTGAAGCCAGGAACTATGGCTACACCTTC. This translates into CASSEARNYGYTF.

V gene TRBV19 combines with J gene TRBJ1-4; D may be TRBD1 (5 bases). V lost 1 base and J lost 11, with 11 bases in between. The CDR3 runs 13 residues. Germline assignment: CDR1 LNHDA and CDR2 SQIVND (reference sequence). This CDR3 is CASSIAKPGKLFF. CDR3 DNA sequence: TGTGCCAGTAGTATAGCCAAACCAGGGAAACTGTTTTTT.

The chain employs TRBV27 and TRBJ2-7; TRBD1 aligns across 7 bases. With V trimmed by 7 bases and J by 2 bases, 14 bases remained unmatched. Germline V CDR1 and CDR2: MNHEY, SMNVEV (reference sequence). This CDR3 region has 16 residues. CDR3 bases: TGTGCCAGCAAGAAACAACCCGGGACAGTCACCTACGAGCAGTACTTC. Amino acids: CASKKQPGTVTYEQYF.

The chain has TRBV19 and TRBJ1-5, with 7 bases matching TRBD1. CDR1 LNHDA and CDR2 SQIVND come from the germline V gene (reference sequence). V shed 0 bases and J 1 base; nucleotides not matched to a gene: 3. This CDR3 has 16 residues. CDR3 coding DNA: TGTGCCAGTAGTATAGAAACAGGGGCCAGCAATCAGCCCCAGCATTTT. Its translation: CASSIETGASNQPQHF.

This clone was recorded a few times. V and J are TRBV2 and TRBJ1-4, with 7 bases matching TRBD1. J gave up 5 bases and V 3 bases, and 9 bases lay outside the gene matches. The CDR3 runs to 16 residues. Germline CDR1 and CDR2: SNHLY and FYNNEI. The CDR3 bases are TGTGCCAGCAGTGATCACCCGGGACAGATAAATGAAAAACTGTTTTTT. It yields the protein CASSDHPGQINEKLFF.

This chain connects TRBV6-6 to TRBJ1-5; the match to TRBD1 covers 7 bases. Germline CDR1 reads MNHNY; CDR2 reads SVGAGI (reference sequence). V lost 0 bases to trimming and J lost 4 bases; unmatched junction nucleotides: 6. CDR3 length: 16 amino acids. Here the CDR3 DNA reads TGTGCCAGCAGTTACTCGCCACAGGGGCTTAATCAGCCCCAGCATTTT. It translates to CASSYSPQGLNQPQHF.